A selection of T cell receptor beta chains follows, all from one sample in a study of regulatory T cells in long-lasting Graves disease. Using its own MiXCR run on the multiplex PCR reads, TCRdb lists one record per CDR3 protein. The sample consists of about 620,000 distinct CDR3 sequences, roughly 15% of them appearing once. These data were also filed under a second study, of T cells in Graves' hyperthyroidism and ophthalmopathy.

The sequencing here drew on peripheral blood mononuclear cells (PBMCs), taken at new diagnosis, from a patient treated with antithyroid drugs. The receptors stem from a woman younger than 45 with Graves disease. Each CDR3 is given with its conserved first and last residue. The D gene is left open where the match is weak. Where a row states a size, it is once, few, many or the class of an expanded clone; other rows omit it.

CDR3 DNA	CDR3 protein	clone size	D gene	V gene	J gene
TGTGCCAGCAGTTTGGAATATAATGAGCAGTTCTTC	CASSLEYNEQFF	many	-	TRBV28	TRBJ2-1
TGTGCCTCCGGGACTAGCGGGAGAGACTACGAGCAGTACTTC	CASGTSGRDYEQYF	many	TRBD2	TRBV2	TRBJ2-7
TGTGCCAGTTCTGGGCGGGGGCGGAGCGGCTACACCTTC	CASSGRGRSGYTF	few	-	TRBV12-3/TRBV12-4	TRBJ1-2
TGTGCCAGCAGTTTTAGCCTCCCACGGGGCAAGACCTCTGGGGCCAACGTCCTGACTTTC	CASSFSLPRGKTSGANVLTF	many	-	TRBV28	TRBJ2-6
TGTGCCTGGAGGACGGACTTGGGAAAACTGTTTTTT	CAWRTDLGKLFF	few	-	TRBV30	TRBJ1-4
TGCGCCAGCAATCCAGGAGGAATGAGCACCGGGGAGCTGTTTTTT	CASNPGGMSTGELFF	few	-	TRBV5-1	TRBJ2-2
TGTGCCAGCACCTCCCCCCCGAGTTCACCCCTCCACTTT	CASTSPPSSPLHF	few	-	TRBV7-2	TRBJ1-6
TGTGCCATCAGTGAGTCGATGGCCAGCTCTGGAAACACCATATATTTT	CAISESMASSGNTIYF	many	-	TRBV10-3	TRBJ1-3
TGTGCCAGCAGGGGGACAGGGGGCACGACCGGGGAGCTGTTTTTT	CASRGTGGTTGELFF	few	TRBD1	TRBV6-1	TRBJ2-2
TGTGCCAGCAAGGGGGGGTTGAACAGGATGGGCACAGATACGCAGTATTTT	CASKGGLNRMGTDTQYF	few	-	TRBV2	TRBJ2-3
TGTGCCAGCAGCTTATTGGAGAACACTGAAGCTTTCTTT	CASSLLENTEAFF	many	-	TRBV7-8	TRBJ1-1
TGCAGTGCTATGAGCGGAAATAATTCACCCCTCCACTTT	CSAMSGNNSPLHF	-	-	TRBV20-1	TRBJ1-6
TGCAGTGCTCCACTCCCGGGACAAGAGACCCAGTACTTC	CSAPLPGQETQYF	many	-	TRBV20-1	TRBJ2-5
TGTGCCAGCAGCTTAAGGGCTAGTTCGTTGGGCGAGCAGTACTTC	CASSLRASSLGEQYF	-	-	TRBV7-3	TRBJ2-7
TGTGCCAGCAGCTTATCGCGCAAAGATGAGCAGTTCTTC	CASSLSRKDEQFF	many	-	TRBV7-6	TRBJ2-1
TGTGCCAGCGGACATAAGAACACTGAAGCTTTCTTT	CASGHKNTEAFF	many	-	TRBV11-2	TRBJ1-1
TGTGCCACCAGTGACCCCAACACTAGAGGTGAGCAGTTCTTC	CATSDPNTRGEQFF	-	-	TRBV24-1	TRBJ2-1
TGCGCCAGCAGCTACAGGGGGCCAGATACGCAGTATTTT	CASSYRGPDTQYF	few	TRBD1	TRBV5-1	TRBJ2-3
TGTGCCAGCAGCCCCGGATTACAACCGGCCTCTTCACCCCTCCACTTT	CASSPGLQPASSPLHF	-	-	TRBV3-1	TRBJ1-6
TGTGCCAGTAGTATACAGGGGGCGAACACTGAAGCTTTCTTT	CASSIQGANTEAFF	-	TRBD1	TRBV19	TRBJ1-1
TGCAGTGCTGGGAAACAGGGGATTGCCTACGAGCAGTACTTC	CSAGKQGIAYEQYF	-	TRBD1	TRBV20-1	TRBJ2-7
TGTGCCAGCAGCAAAGGGCCGGGAGGGGGCTATGGCTACACCTTC	CASSKGPGGGYGYTF	-	-	TRBV7-9	TRBJ1-2
TGTGCCAGCAGCGGGAAACAGGGGGCCCTCAGGGAAGCTTTCTTT	CASSGKQGALREAFF	-	TRBD1	TRBV5-5	TRBJ1-1
TGCAGTGTCCCGGAAAGGACAGCAAATCAGCCCCAGCATTTT	CSVPERTANQPQHF	many	-	TRBV20-1	TRBJ1-5
TGTGCCAGCAGCGTAGGGACTCAAAGCACAGATACGCAGTATTTT	CASSVGTQSTDTQYF	few	-	TRBV9	TRBJ2-3
TGTGCCAGCAGTTCTCTTCGACTAGCGGGGCACAATGAGCAGTTCTTC	CASSSLRLAGHNEQFF	many	TRBD2	TRBV6-2/TRBV6-3	TRBJ2-1
TGTGCCAGCAGCAAGACTAGTTACTCTTCAGGCGAGCAGTACTTC	CASSKTSYSSGEQYF	few	-	TRBV7-9	TRBJ2-7
TGTGCCAGCAGCGCCGGGACTAACACAGATACGCAGTATTTT	CASSAGTNTDTQYF	-	TRBD2	TRBV2	TRBJ2-3
TGTGCCAGCTCACCGGTAGCACAGGAAGAGACCCAGTACTTC	CASSPVAQEETQYF	few	-	TRBV18	TRBJ2-5
TGCAGTGCTAGCTCCCTTAAGCTTGGCTACGAGCAGTACTTC	CSASSLKLGYEQYF	-	-	TRBV20-1	TRBJ2-7
TGTGCCAGCAGCTTGGCCTCCACGGATGAGCAGTTCTTC	CASSLASTDEQFF	-	-	TRBV5-4	TRBJ2-1
TGTGCCAGCTCACCAGGGCGAAGGGACTATGGCTACACCTTC	CASSPGRRDYGYTF	-	-	TRBV18	TRBJ1-2
TGTGCCACCAGTGAATCTGGACAAAACTATGGCTACACCTTC	CATSESGQNYGYTF	-	-	TRBV24-1	TRBJ1-2
TGCGCCAGCAGTGAGTCTACGGGTATACGTGGCTACACCTTC	CASSESTGIRGYTF	few	-	TRBV10-2	TRBJ1-2
TGCAGCGTTGTGCCTACGGACAGGGGACCCTACGAGCAGTACTTC	CSVVPTDRGPYEQYF	-	TRBD1	TRBV29-1	TRBJ2-7
TGTGCCTGGAGTGTACGGTGGGGGGCTGAAGAGACCCAGTACTTC	CAWSVRWGAEETQYF	-	-	TRBV30	TRBJ2-5
TGTGCCAGCAGTAGGGACAGGCGCCTTGGAGCCTACGAGCAGTACTTC	CASSRDRRLGAYEQYF	-	TRBD1	TRBV27	TRBJ2-7
TGTGCCAGCAGTCGCGCACCGGGACAGGGGAAAGGAAACACCATATATTTT	CASSRAPGQGKGNTIYF	few	TRBD1	TRBV27	TRBJ1-3
TGTGCCTGGAGCGGGGGTAGGAACCCTAATGAAAAACTGTTTTTT	CAWSGGRNPNEKLFF	-	-	TRBV30	TRBJ1-4
TGTGCCAGCATGACCGGGACGGTTAACACTGAAGCTTTCTTT	CASMTGTVNTEAFF	-	-	TRBV2	TRBJ1-1
TGCGCCAGCAGCCAGGACCTAGCACAGCCCCAGCATTTT	CASSQDLAQPQHF	-	-	TRBV4-1	TRBJ1-5
TGTGCCAGCAAAAGAACAGACTCCTCCGTTCCGGATACGCAGTATTTT	CASKRTDSSVPDTQYF	many	-	TRBV6-2/TRBV6-3	TRBJ2-3
TGTGCCAGCAGTTTAGGAACGCGAGGGACCCAGTACTTC	CASSLGTRGTQYF	few	-	TRBV27	TRBJ2-5
TGTGCCAGCAGCCAAGTCGGGGCAGCTGAAGCTTTCTTT	CASSQVGAAEAFF	-	-	TRBV4-2	TRBJ1-1
TGTGCCAGCAGCCCTGAGACAGGGGGCTTTACTGAAGCTTTCTTT	CASSPETGGFTEAFF	-	TRBD1	TRBV6-1	TRBJ1-1
TGTGCCACTGACCGGGGGAGTGGGGATACGCAGTATTTT	CATDRGSGDTQYF	-	-	TRBV6-2/TRBV6-3	TRBJ2-3